This T cell receptor beta chain was recorded in a study of beta chain features in type 1 diabetes. Study in general: Examined across all samples were some 110 million sorted cells. Study results and limitations: Within each of all four CD4+ subsets, Type 1 diabetes patients had TCRB CDR3s that were moderately but significantly shorter. The question of HLA type influencing TCRB rearrangement was one that remained unresolved here. Lower insertion and higher deletion counts appeared at VDJ junctions in type 1 diabetes patients.

The CDR3 is 12 amino acids. CDR1 is SGHTA, CDR2 FQGNSA, per germline. V shed 5 bases and J 4 bases; nucleotides not matched to a gene: 2. Approximately 100 mL of blood, on average, came from one heparinised draw per donor. Expressed TCRB transcripts were sequenced because the entire RNA isolate underwent reverse transcription. Profiled with immunoSEQ multiplex PCR; TCRdb holds only in-frame clones, not every one. The table records tens of thousands of clones, roughly 47% of them present only once. Concerning this clone itself: Its target is not known.

V and J are TRBV7-2 and TRBJ2-7, with TRBD1 matching over 7 bases. The sequence was collected from a man younger than 45 with type 1 diabetes. Sequencing used stem cell memory CD4+ T cells from blood. CDR3 protein: CASSPTGYEQYF. The CDR3 DNA is TGTGCCAGCAGCCCGACAGGGTACGAGCAGTACTTC. Based on the CDR3 plus reference TRBV7-2 and TRBJ2-7, the full variable domain is GAGVSQSPSNKVTEKGKDVELRCDPISGHTALYWYRQSLGQGLEFLIYFQGNSAPDKSGLPSDRFSAERTGGSVSTLTIQRTQQEDSAVYLCASSPTGYEQYFGPGTRLTVT.